The clone carrying this TCR beta chain has just a few counts. This sample is part of a study of T cells in localized non-small cell lung cancer. The protocol was immunoSEQ multiplex PCR, while the TCRdb copy is restricted to in-frame clones and leaves out a portion. The sample holds roughly 2,000 clones, approximately 25% seen once. The clonotype comes from an older female donor with stage I lung adenocarcinoma. Specimen: lung tumor tissue, collected before any cancer treatment.

In DNA form, the CDR3 reads TGTGCCAGCAGCGCGGTTGGGGGGATGGGGACCCAGTACTTC. Amino acid sequence: CASSAVGGMGTQYF. The chain links TRBV11-3 to TRBJ2-5, with TRBD2 as a possible D gene (6 bases). CDR3 length: 14 residues. CDR1 is SGHNT and CDR2 is YENEEA in the germline V gene. Trimming left V 5 bases short and J 7 bases short, with 17 bases between.